This record covers a single TCR beta chain. The record originates from a study of control samples from healthy donors and cancer patients. V lost 4 bases and J 8 bases, leaving 9 bases between the germline ends. The CDR3 is 12 residues long. Germline loops: CDR1 MNHEY, CDR2 SVGAGI. Assay used: immunoSEQ multiplex PCR; TCRdb lists only in-frame clones, some missing. The sample has 95,000 to 110,000 clones; around nine tenths are singletons. J is TRBJ1-5 and V is TRBV6-5; D is uncertain. This sequence was found in a man in his sixties with lung cancer. Sequences were obtained from PBMCs. CDR3 sequence (DNA): TGTGCCAGCAGTTCCCCCTCGGAGCCCCAGCATTTT. Translating it yields CASSSPSEPQHF.